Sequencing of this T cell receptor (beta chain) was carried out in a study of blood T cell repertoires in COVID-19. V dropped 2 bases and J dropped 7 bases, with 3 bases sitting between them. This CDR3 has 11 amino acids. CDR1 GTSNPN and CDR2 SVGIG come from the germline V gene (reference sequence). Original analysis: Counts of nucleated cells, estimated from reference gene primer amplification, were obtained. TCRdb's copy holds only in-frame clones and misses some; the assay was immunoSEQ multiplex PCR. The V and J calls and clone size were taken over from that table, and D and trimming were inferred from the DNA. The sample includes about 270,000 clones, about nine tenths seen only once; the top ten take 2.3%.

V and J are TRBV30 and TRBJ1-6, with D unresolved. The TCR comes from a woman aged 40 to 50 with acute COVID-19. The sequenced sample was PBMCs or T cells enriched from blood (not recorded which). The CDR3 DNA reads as TGTGCCTGGAGTACAAATTCACCCCTCCACTTT. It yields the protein CAWSTNSPLHF.